This entry concerns a single T cell receptor (beta chain). This entry comes from a study of blood T cell repertoires in COVID-19. Study details: Sites in the United States, Italy and Spain provided acute and convalescent COVID-19 samples. T cells, B-cell-depleted T cells, or PBMCs provided the cDNA or gDNA that served as material.

Trimming stripped 6 bases from V and 6 bases from J, with 18 bases between. Germline loops: CDR1 SQVTM, CDR2 ANQGSEA. The CDR3 sequence is 14 residues long. In the original workflow: Reference gene primers were amplified, and this amplification served to estimate nucleated cell counts. The protocol was immunoSEQ multiplex PCR, while the TCRdb copy is restricted to in-frame clones and leaves out a portion. That table supplies the V and J calls and clone size; D and trimming were determined from the DNA. The data show over 200,000 clones, around four fifths seen once. The clonotype comes from a woman aged 65 to 85 with active or convalescent COVID-19. Source material: peripheral blood. This chain uses TRBV29-1 with TRBJ2-1; TRBD2 is a possible D gene (6 bases). The CDR3 DNA reads as TGCAGCGTCTCTAGGGGAGGTGCCACCAATGAGCAGTTCTTC. Protein product: CSVSRGGATNEQFF.